This T cell receptor (beta chain) was sequenced in a study of T cell changes during pregnancy in multiple sclerosis. Libraries were prepared by immunoSEQ multiplex PCR; TCRdb keeps only in-frame clonotypes and omits some of them. The sample lists 60,000 to 75,000 clones; roughly 90% were seen once. Sequencing was performed on peripheral blood, taken in the third trimester of pregnancy. The sequence came from a female donor with multiple sclerosis, enrolled in a pregnancy study.

As DNA, the CDR3 is TGTGCCAGCAGCAAAGTATGGCCCCGAGGACAGACGCCCTATCAGCCCCAGCATTTT. Translation gives CASSKVWPRGQTPYQPQHF. The chain employs TRBV21-1 and TRBJ1-5; the table's D call TRBD1 went unverified against the DNA. TRBV21-1 is marked as a pseudogene. This CDR3 comprises 19 residues.